The 21 T cell receptor beta chains below all came from one sample that was sequenced in a study of T-cell memory formation after mild COVID-19. TCRdb re-derived calls from the 5' RACE reads in MiXCR, one entry per CDR3 protein. This sample has about 320,000 distinct CDR3 sequences; roughly an eighth occur once, and the top ten carry around 23%. Specimen: PBMCs or a T cell subset sorted from them (not recorded which). All receptors come from a man aged 18-30 years who had mild COVID-19 (a few samples of this study predate the infection). Cell type and time point are not known.

V is TRBV11-2 and J is TRBJ2-1; weak D call: TRBD2 (6 bases). The ends were cut back, 5 bases at V and 6 bases at J, with 8 bases in the middle. The V gene's germline CDR1 is SGHAT and CDR2 FQNNGV. The CDR3 is 12 amino acids. The CDR3: CASSTTSNEQFF. The DNA of the CDR3 is TGTGCCAGCAGCACGACTAGCAATGAGCAGTTCTTC.

This clonotype was recorded a few times. The chain is built from TRBV7-2 and TRBJ2-3; D not certain. Germline V gives CDR1 SGHTA, CDR2 FQGNSA. The CDR3 is 14 residues long. V lost 5 bases and J lost 0, with 9 bases in between. This chain's CDR3 is CASSLQKSTDTQYF. CDR3 DNA: TGTGCCAGCAGCCTACAGAAAAGCACAGATACGCAGTATTTT. Full variable domain (remainder filled in from reference TRBV7-2 and TRBJ2-3): GAGVSQSPSNKVTEKGKDVELRCDPISGHTALYWYRQSLGQGLEFLIYFQGNSAPDKSGLPSDRFSAERTGGSVSTLTIQRTQQEDSAVYLCASSLQKSTDTQYFGPGTRLTVL.

This clonotype was recorded a few times. The chain recombines TRBV3-1 with TRBJ2-7, with no clear D. V lost 4 bases and J 3 bases, leaving 16 bases between the germline ends. This CDR3 spans 15 amino acids. Germline V gives CDR1 LGHDT, CDR2 YNNKEL (reference sequence). CDR3 nucleotides: TGTGCCAGCAGCCCAGGACCGAACCCCGGCTACGAGCAGTACTTC. Amino acid sequence: CASSPGPNPGYEQYF.

Only a few counts were recorded for this clonotype. J is TRBJ2-5 and V is TRBV29-1; the D call may be TRBD1 or TRBD2 (6 bases each). Germline values: CDR1 SQVTM, CDR2 ANQGSEA. V was cut by 3 bases and J by 4 bases, with 9 bases left in between. The CDR3 is 12 residues long. This chain's CDR3 is CSVDKGGETQYF. The DNA for the CDR3 is TGCAGCGTTGATAAGGGGGGAGAGACCCAGTACTTC.

This clonotype was found a few times. The chain uses TRBV27 and TRBJ2-2, with D possibly being TRBD1 (6 bases). V dropped 6 bases and J dropped 5 bases, with 16 bases sitting between them. The CDR3 covers 15 residues. The V gene's germline CDR1 is MNHEY and CDR2 SMNVEV (reference sequence). The CDR3 DNA follows: TGTGCCAGCAGCCTGATAAACAGGGAGACCGGGGAGCTGTTTTTT. Protein: CASSLINRETGELFF.

This clonotype has only a few counts. This chain uses TRBV7-2 with TRBJ2-6; TRBD2 aligns across 8 bases. Germline trimming cut 3 bases from V and 2 bases from J; bases unmatched to any gene: 15. Per the germline V gene, CDR1 is SGHTA and CDR2 is FQGNSA. The CDR3 runs to 20 residues. CDR3 amino acids: CASSFRGYAGGAAGANVLTF. In nucleotides, the CDR3 is TGTGCCAGCAGCTTCCGGGGGTACGCCGGGGGGGCGGCTGGGGCCAACGTCCTGACTTTC. The whole variable domain, remainder taken from reference TRBV7-2 and TRBJ2-6, is GAGVSQSPSNKVTEKGKDVELRCDPISGHTALYWYRQSLGQGLEFLIYFQGNSAPDKSGLPSDRFSAERTGGSVSTLTIQRTQQEDSAVYLCASSFRGYAGGAAGANVLTFGAGSRLTVL.

This clonotype occurred a few times. V and J are TRBV19 and TRBJ2-7; D is unresolved. Trimming cost V 3 bases and J 2 bases, with 11 bases left between them. Per the germline V gene, CDR1 is LNHDA and CDR2 is SQIVND (reference sequence). This CDR3 comprises 14 residues. This chain's CDR3 is CASSIGQTAYEQYF. In DNA form, the CDR3 reads TGTGCCAGTAGTATTGGGCAGACTGCCTACGAGCAGTACTTC.

The chain recombines TRBV5-1 with TRBJ2-5; 11 bases match TRBD2. Unmatched junction bases numbered 5, after V lost 0 bases and J lost 4 bases. This CDR3 is 16 amino acids long. Germline lookup yields CDR1 SGHRS and CDR2 YFSETQ. In DNA, the CDR3 is TGCGCCAGCAGCTTGGCCCGTCTAGCGGGGGGAGAGACCCAGTACTTC. Translating gives CASSLARLAGGETQYF.

The rearrangement uses TRBV6-5 and TRBJ1-6, with a possible D match to TRBD1 (5 bases). V was trimmed by 6 bases and J by 7 bases, leaving 13 bases between them. Germline V gene lookup returns CDR1 MNHEY and CDR2 SVGAGI. The CDR3 totals 14 residues. The CDR3 region is CASRLGRGNSPLHF. In DNA, the CDR3 is TGTGCCAGCAGACTCGGACGGGGGAATTCACCCCTCCACTTT.

This clonotype has only a few counts. This rearrangement joins TRBV6-5 to TRBJ2-7; D possibly uses TRBD1 or TRBD2 (5 bases each). Trimming removed 5 bases from V and 2 bases from J, with 13 bases in between. CDR3 length: 14 amino acids. Germline V lookup: CDR1 MNHEY, CDR2 SVGAGI. For the CDR3, the DNA is TGTGCCAGCAGTGACCCGGGGCGACCCTACGAGCAGTACGTC. Protein product: CASSDPGRPYEQYV.

This chain uses TRBV15 with TRBJ1-5; 9 nucleotides align to TRBD1. This CDR3 comprises 13 residues. Germline assignment: CDR1 LNHNV and CDR2 YYDKDF (reference sequence). Unmatched junction bases numbered 2, after V lost 8 bases and J lost 3 bases. Written as DNA, the CDR3 is TGTGCCACCGGACAGGGGACCAATCAGCCCCAGCATTTT. Protein: CATGQGTNQPQHF.

V gene TRBV15 combines with J gene TRBJ2-7; perhaps TRBD1 as D (6 bases). The CDR3 has 15 residues. Trimming stripped 0 bases from V and 1 base from J, with 10 bases between. Germline V gene lookup returns CDR1 LNHNV and CDR2 YYDKDF (reference sequence). DNA of the CDR3: TGTGCCACCAGCAGAGATAGCAGGGGTTCCTACGAGCAGTACGTC. It codes for CATSRDSRGSYEQYV.

This clonotype came up many times. V gene TRBV7-2 combines with J gene TRBJ2-4; 7 bases map to TRBD2. The CDR3 has 17 amino acids. The ends lost 0 bases at V and 1 base at J; junction bases unmatched: 6. Germline-derived CDR1 and CDR2 are SGHTA and FQGNSA. In nucleotides, the CDR3 is TGTGCCAGCAGCTTAGCGAGGGACGGGGGGGCCAAAAACATTCAGTACTTC. Translated, it gives CASSLARDGGAKNIQYF.

This clonotype appeared a few times. CDR3 in amino acids: CASSRRFVRGPAGNEQFF. The CDR3 coding sequence is TGTGCCAGCAGTCGTCGGTTTGTGCGGGGGCCCGCTGGGAATGAGCAGTTCTTC. The chain has TRBV12-3 or TRBV12-4 and TRBJ2-1; maybe TRBD2 (7 bases). V was shortened by 5 bases and J by 7 bases, with 27 bases between the two germline ends. The CDR3 is 18 amino acids.

A few counts support this clonotype. The chain is built from TRBV19 and TRBJ1-1, with D tentatively TRBD1 (5 bases). V lost 11 bases, J lost 4 bases, and 20 bases lay in between. The CDR3 is 14 amino acids. In germline, CDR1 is LNHDA, CDR2 SQIVND (reference sequence). The CDR3 DNA reads TGTGCCTGTGAGGGTTTTGGGAGGGGCACTGAAGCTTTCTTT. Translating it yields CACEGFGRGTEAFF.

The V call is TRBV27, the J call TRBJ1-2; 10 positions match TRBD1. The germline V gene has CDR1 MNHEY and CDR2 SMNVEV (reference sequence). This CDR3 has 14 amino acids. V lost 0 bases and J lost 8; bases outside the gene matches: 3. The CDR3 here is CASSLSGTGAGYTF. The CDR3 DNA reads TGTGCCAGCAGTTTATCCGGGACAGGGGCCGGCTACACCTTC.

In its sample, this clonotype was seen a few times. CDR3 nucleotides: TGTGCCAGCAGTAGGGGGTTGTGGGGGGGCCTGGCTGAAGCTTTCTTT. It yields the protein CASSRGLWGGLAEAFF. The chain is built from TRBV25-1 and TRBJ1-1; the D gene is possibly TRBD1 (6 bases). CDR1 is MGHDK, CDR2 SYGVNS, per germline. Trimming removed 5 bases at V and 6 bases at J, with 22 bases between. The CDR3 is 16 residues long.

This sequence joins TRBV6-2 or TRBV6-3 and TRBJ1-5; weak D call: TRBD1 (6 bases). Germline CDR1 MNHEY, CDR2 SVGEGT. The CDR3 runs 19 residues. The V end lost 2 bases, the J end lost 0 bases, and 20 bases lay between the germline ends. The CDR3 nucleotides read TGTGCCAGCAGTTACGATGGGGACAAAAGTCCGAGTAGCAATCAGCCCCAGCATTTT. Translation: CASSYDGDKSPSSNQPQHF.

The rearrangement joins TRBV12-3 or TRBV12-4 to TRBJ1-1; a possible D gene is TRBD1 (6 bases). The CDR3 covers 13 residues. The ends were cut back, 4 bases at V and 7 bases at J, with 13 bases in the middle. CDR3 bases: TGTGCCAGCAGTTACCGGGACAAAGATGAAGCTTTCTTT. Translation gives CASSYRDKDEAFF.

The chain has TRBV11-2 and TRBJ1-6; perhaps TRBD1 as D (5 bases). The CDR3 is made up of 17 amino acids. Germline CDR1 reads SGHAT; CDR2 reads FQNNGV. V lost 0 bases and J lost 5, with 14 bases in between. CDR3 nucleotide sequence: TGTGCCAGCAGCTTAGATTCCGTCAGGGCGGATAATTCACCCCTCCACTTT. The encoded protein is CASSLDSVRADNSPLHF.

This clonotype was detected ten times or more. The gene calls are TRBV5-1 and TRBJ2-1; maybe TRBD1 (5 bases). This CDR3 contains 14 residues. CDR1 and CDR2 (germline): SGHRS, YFSETQ. V gave up 2 bases and J gave up 3 bases, with 9 bases separating them. CDR3 sequence: CASSFAGNYNEQFF. The CDR3 DNA reads as TGCGCCAGCAGCTTCGCAGGGAACTACAATGAGCAGTTCTTC.